Sequencing of this TCR beta chain was carried out in a study of blood T cell repertoires in COVID-19. The wider study: PBMCs, B-cell-depleted T cells, or T cells provided the cDNA or gDNA that made up the material.

Libraries were prepared by immunoSEQ multiplex PCR; TCRdb keeps only in-frame clonotypes and omits some of them. The table has 79,000 or so clones, less than 90% seen once. The CDR3 runs 13 residues. Germline V CDR1 and CDR2: LGHDT, YNNKEL (reference sequence). V dropped 6 bases and J dropped 2; count of bases not matched to a gene: 3. This sequence was found in a human donor in a cohort sampled during active COVID-19. Sample: peripheral blood. The chain uses TRBV3-1 (or the pseudogene TRBV3-2) and TRBJ1-1; 7 bases are shared with TRBD1. The CDR3 region has the DNA TGTGCCAGCAGAACAGGGGTAAACACTGAAGCTTTCTTT. Its translation is CASRTGVNTEAFF.